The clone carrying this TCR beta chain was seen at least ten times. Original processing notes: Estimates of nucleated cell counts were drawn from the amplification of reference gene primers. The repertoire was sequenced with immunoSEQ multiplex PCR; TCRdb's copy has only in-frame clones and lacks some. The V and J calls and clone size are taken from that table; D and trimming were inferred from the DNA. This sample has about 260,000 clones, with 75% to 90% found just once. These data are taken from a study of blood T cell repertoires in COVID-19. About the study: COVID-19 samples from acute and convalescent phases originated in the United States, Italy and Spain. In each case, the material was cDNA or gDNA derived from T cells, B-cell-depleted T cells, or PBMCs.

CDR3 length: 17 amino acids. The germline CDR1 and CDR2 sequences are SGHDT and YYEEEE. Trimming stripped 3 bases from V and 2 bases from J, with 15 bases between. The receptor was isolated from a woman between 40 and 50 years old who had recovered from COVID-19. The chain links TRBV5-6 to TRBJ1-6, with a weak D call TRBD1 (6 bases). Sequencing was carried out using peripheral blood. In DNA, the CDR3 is TGTGCCAGCAGCTGGACAGTCAATCCCACCTATAATTCACCCCTCCACTTT. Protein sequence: CASSWTVNPTYNSPLHF.